The next 25 T cell receptor beta chains were all read from a single sample in a study of T cell changes during pregnancy in multiple sclerosis. Only in-frame clones appear in the TCRdb table, and some are missing; sequencing was by immunoSEQ multiplex PCR. Of about 40,000 clones in the sample, roughly nine tenths are singletons; the top ten hold less than 0.95%. The starting material was CD4+ T cells from peripheral blood mononuclear cells, obtained before pregnancy. Receptors were obtained from a female donor with multiple sclerosis, enrolled in a pregnancy study.

The chain recombines TRBV4-3 with TRBJ1-4; D is ambiguous. The germline V and J ends were trimmed by 1 base and 8 bases, with 20 bases remaining between them. The CDR3 runs to 17 residues. Germline V gives CDR1 LGHNA, CDR2 YSLEER. CDR3 sequence reads: CASSQVGSEGGKEKLFF. Written as DNA, the CDR3 is TGCGCCAGCAGCCAAGTGGGGAGTGAAGGTGGGAAGGAAAAACTGTTTTTT.

This clone was seen a single time. The J gene is TRBJ1-1, the V gene TRBV27; 9 nucleotides agree with TRBD1. Germline CDR1 is MNHEY and CDR2 is SMNVEV (reference sequence). V trimming: 6 bases; J trimming: 4 bases; junction bases outside the gene matches: 6. This CDR3 has 14 residues. Here the CDR3 reads CASSYRGRSTEAFF. The CDR3 region has the DNA TGTGCCAGCAGCTACAGGGGGCGCAGCACTGAAGCTTTCTTT.

The V and J genes are TRBV27 and TRBJ2-2, with a possible D match to TRBD1 (6 bases). Trimming took off 1 base at V and 3 bases at J, with 12 bases between the two ends. The CDR3 spans 16 residues. CDR1 is MNHEY and CDR2 is SMNVEV in the germline V gene (reference sequence). This chain's CDR3 is CASSLLGRGDTGELFF. Written as DNA, the CDR3 is TGTGCCAGCAGTTTATTGGGCAGGGGAGACACCGGGGAGCTGTTTTTT.

This clone was seen only once. This specimen includes other DNA sequences encoding the same CDR3. V usage is TRBV18 and J usage is TRBJ2-2; maybe TRBD1 (5 bases). The CDR3 extends over 14 amino acids. V lost 2 bases to trimming and J lost 1 base, with 5 bases between them. Germline values: CDR1 KGHSH, CDR2 LQKENI. The CDR3 nucleotides read TGTGCCAGCTCACCAGGACAGAACACCGGGGAGCTGTTTTTT. Protein product: CASSPGQNTGELFF.

The chain carries TRBV6-5 and TRBJ1-2; no firm D call. The length of the CDR3 is 16 residues. Between the trimmed V and J ends, which lost 0 bases and 7 bases, there was a span of 18 bases. Germline-derived CDR1 and CDR2 are MNHEY and SVGAGI. The CDR3 region has the DNA TGTGCCAGCAGTTACTCGACTCAAGCGGCGGTGGGTGGCTACACCTTC. Translation gives CASSYSTQAAVGGYTF.

V usage is TRBV6-5 and J usage is TRBJ2-3, with unresolved D. CDR3 length: 11 residues. Deletions cut 7 bases from V and 1 base from J, with 3 bases between. Germline values: CDR1 MNHEY, CDR2 SVGAGI. For the CDR3, the DNA is TGTGCCAGCACTGGCACAGATACGCAGTATTTT. Translation: CASTGTDTQYF.

This rearrangement joins TRBV30 to TRBJ1-5; maybe TRBD1 (5 bases). V was pared by 0 bases and J by 4 bases, with 10 bases between. The CDR3 contains 14 residues. Germline CDR1 and CDR2: GTSNPN and SVGIG (reference sequence). The CDR3 DNA reads TGTGCCTGGAGTGTACCCGCAGGGAATCAGCCCCAGCATTTT. Amino acid sequence: CAWSVPAGNQPQHF.

This chain joins TRBV19 and TRBJ1-2, with 9 bases fitting TRBD1. The CDR3 length is 16 residues. Germline V gene lookup returns CDR1 LNHDA and CDR2 SQIVND (reference sequence). The ends lost 8 bases at V and 0 bases at J; junction bases unmatched: 10. CDR3 region: CASQDGTGSSNYGYTF. The CDR3 region has the DNA TGTGCCAGTCAGGACGGGACAGGGTCTTCTAACTATGGCTACACCTTC.

This clone appeared once. The rearrangement joins TRBV7-2 to TRBJ1-1, with D unclear. The germline V gene encodes CDR1 SGHTA and CDR2 FQGNSA. Trimming took off 4 bases at V and 2 bases at J, with 11 bases between the two ends. This CDR3 region has 14 residues. In DNA, the CDR3 is TGTGCCAGCAGCTCCCTTCCAGGTAACACTGAAGCTTTCTTT. This translates into CASSSLPGNTEAFF.

J is TRBJ2-7 and V is TRBV29-1, with 8 bases identical to TRBD1. Germline V gives CDR1 SQVTM, CDR2 ANQGSEA. V lost 5 bases to trimming and J lost 5 bases; unmatched junction nucleotides: 2. The CDR3 runs 11 residues. In DNA form, the CDR3 reads TGCAGCGTTAGGACAGGGAACGAGCAGTACTTC. Protein: CSVRTGNEQYF.

The rearrangement joins TRBV2 to TRBJ2-5; TRBD2 is a possible D gene (5 bases). With 1 base removed from V and 4 bases from J, the gap between germline ends came to 13 bases. CDR1 SNHLY and CDR2 FYNNEI come from the germline V gene. This CDR3 has 15 residues. The CDR3, as DNA: TGTGCCAGCAGTGAAGAACGGGAACCCCGAGAGACCCAGTACTTC. Residues: CASSEEREPRETQYF.

With regard to this clone: At one boundary the junction diverges from the germline segment, which might be a read error. The chain links TRBV6-1 to TRBJ2-7, with D possibly TRBD1 on 6 matching bases. Germline V lookup: CDR1 MNHNS, CDR2 SASEGT. The CDR3 runs 13 residues. The CDR3 coding sequence is TGTGCCAGCAGTGAAGTGTGGGCCAGGGGACCTCACTTC. Translated, it gives CASSEVWARGPHF.

V and J are TRBV9 and TRBJ1-4; D ambiguous. Trimming removed 4 bases from V and 3 bases from J, with 10 bases in between. CDR3 length: 14 amino acids. Germline V gives CDR1 SGDLS, CDR2 YYNGEE. In DNA, the CDR3 is TGTGCCAGCAGCCCCGACTTGGCTAATGAAAAACTGTTTTTT. Amino acid sequence: CASSPDLANEKLFF. Looking up the rest from reference TRBV9 and TRBJ1-4 gives the full variable domain: DSGVTQTPKHLITATGQRVTLRCSPRSGDLSVYWYQQSLDQGLQFLIQYYNGEERAKGNILERFSAQQFPDLHSELNLSSLELGDSALYFCASSPDLANEKLFFGSGTQLSVL.

This rearrangement joins TRBV4-3 to TRBJ1-2, with D tentatively TRBD1 (5 bases). The CDR3 totals 15 residues. Trimming left V 2 bases short and J 6 bases short, with 16 bases between. CDR1 is LGHNA, CDR2 YSLEER, per germline. CDR3 residues: CASSQLPPGGDGYTF. The DNA of the CDR3 is TGCGCCAGCAGCCAACTTCCACCGGGGGGGGATGGCTACACCTTC.

The chain combines TRBV9 with TRBJ2-2; unclear D gene. The CDR3 length is 15 residues. V dropped 5 bases and J dropped 4 bases, with 15 bases sitting between them. Germline V gene sequence: CDR1 SGDLS, CDR2 YYNGEE. In nucleotides, the CDR3 is TGTGCCAGCAGTGGGCTCGGCCTTGGCACCGGGGAGCTGTTTTTT. Translating it yields CASSGLGLGTGELFF. The full variable domain, its missing parts supplied by reference TRBV9 and TRBJ2-2, is DSGVTQTPKHLITATGQRVTLRCSPRSGDLSVYWYQQSLDQGLQFLIQYYNGEERAKGNILERFSAQQFPDLHSELNLSSLELGDSALYFCASSGLGLGTGELFFGEGSRLTVL.

The chain combines TRBV19 with TRBJ1-1, with 7 bases that match TRBD1. Germline values: CDR1 LNHDA, CDR2 SQIVND (reference sequence). The CDR3 covers 15 residues. The J segment lost 4 bases and the V segment lost 5 bases, leaving 10 bases of the junction unmatched. The CDR3 sequence: CASSVTGDGFTEAFF. CDR3 sequence (DNA): TGTGCCAGTAGTGTAACAGGGGATGGGTTCACTGAAGCTTTCTTT.

The rearrangement uses TRBV7-2 and TRBJ1-5; the D gene is possibly TRBD1 (5 bases). V shed 5 bases and J shed 3 bases, with 8 bases lying between them. This CDR3 spans 13 amino acids. Looked up from germline, CDR1 is SGHTA and CDR2 is FQGNSA. Here the CDR3 reads CASSKGVNQPQHF. The CDR3 bases are TGTGCCAGCAGCAAAGGGGTCAATCAGCCCCAGCATTTT.

This chain joins TRBV15 and TRBJ2-2, with TRBD2 as a possible D gene (5 bases). The CDR3 runs to 16 residues. The germline V and J ends were trimmed by 2 bases and 0 bases, with 10 bases remaining between them. Germline V lookup: CDR1 LNHNV, CDR2 YYDKDF (reference sequence). The CDR3 DNA is TGTGCCACCAGCAGACCTAGCACCGCGAACACCGGGGAGCTGTTTTTT. It specifies CATSRPSTANTGELFF.

The chain employs TRBV18 and TRBJ1-3, with no clear D. This CDR3 region has 14 residues. Per germline, CDR1 KGHSH and CDR2 LQKENI. V dropped 5 bases and J dropped 1 base, with 9 bases sitting between them. Here the CDR3 reads CASSSLSSGNTIYF. Written as DNA, the CDR3 is TGTGCCAGCTCATCGTTGAGTTCTGGAAACACCATATATTTT.

The V and J genes are TRBV6-6 and TRBJ1-3; TRBD1 matches 8 bases. The CDR3 contains 14 residues. Per germline, CDR1 MNHNY and CDR2 SVGAGI (reference sequence). The V segment lost 5 bases and the J segment 0 bases; nucleotides outside the gene matches: 0. DNA of the CDR3: TGTGCCAGCAGTACAGGGGGCTCTGGAAACACCATATATTTT. Translation gives CASSTGGSGNTIYF.

This chain uses TRBV4-3 with TRBJ1-3; D may be TRBD1 (6 bases). Germline V lookup: CDR1 LGHNA, CDR2 YSLEER. This CDR3 comprises 14 residues. With 0 bases removed from V and 8 bases from J, the gap between germline ends came to 11 bases. CDR3 sequence: CASSQDYRVDTIYF. In DNA, the CDR3 is TGCGCCAGCAGCCAAGATTACAGGGTTGACACCATATATTTT.

The chain recombines TRBV9 with TRBJ1-1, with 10 positions matching TRBD1. V shed 0 bases, J shed 2 bases, and the junction held 7 bases outside the gene matches. This CDR3 has 17 residues. Per the germline V gene, CDR1 is SGDLS and CDR2 is YYNGEE. The DNA for the CDR3 is TGTGCCAGCAGCGTAGTTCCCCGACAGGGGGCTAACACTGAAGCTTTCTTT. It encodes CASSVVPRQGANTEAFF.

The chain recombines TRBV15 with TRBJ1-6, with a weak D call TRBD1 (6 bases). Trimming took 5 bases from V and 5 from J, leaving 13 bases between them. This CDR3 spans 15 amino acids. Germline V CDR1 and CDR2: LNHNV, YYDKDF (reference sequence). This CDR3 is CATSGFSGDNSPLHF. CDR3 DNA: TGTGCCACCAGCGGATTCTCAGGGGATAATTCACCCCTCCACTTT.

The rearrangement uses TRBV25-1 and TRBJ1-3; D not certain. Germline V gene data show CDR1 as MGHDK and CDR2 as SYGVNS. V was shortened by 4 bases and J by 0 bases, with 7 bases between the two germline ends. The CDR3 sequence is 14 residues long. The CDR3 DNA follows: TGTGCCAGCAGTGGTGGGAGCTCTGGAAACACCATATATTTT. Residues: CASSGGSSGNTIYF.

J is TRBJ2-7 and V is TRBV7-6; 10 nucleotides align to TRBD1. Germline V gives CDR1 SGHVS, CDR2 FNYEAQ. J gave up 6 bases and V 1 base, and 3 bases lay outside the gene matches. This CDR3 is 14 amino acids long. In DNA, the CDR3 is TGTGCCAGCAGCTTAGGAGACAGGGGGCGCGAGCAGTACTTC. This translates into CASSLGDRGREQYF.